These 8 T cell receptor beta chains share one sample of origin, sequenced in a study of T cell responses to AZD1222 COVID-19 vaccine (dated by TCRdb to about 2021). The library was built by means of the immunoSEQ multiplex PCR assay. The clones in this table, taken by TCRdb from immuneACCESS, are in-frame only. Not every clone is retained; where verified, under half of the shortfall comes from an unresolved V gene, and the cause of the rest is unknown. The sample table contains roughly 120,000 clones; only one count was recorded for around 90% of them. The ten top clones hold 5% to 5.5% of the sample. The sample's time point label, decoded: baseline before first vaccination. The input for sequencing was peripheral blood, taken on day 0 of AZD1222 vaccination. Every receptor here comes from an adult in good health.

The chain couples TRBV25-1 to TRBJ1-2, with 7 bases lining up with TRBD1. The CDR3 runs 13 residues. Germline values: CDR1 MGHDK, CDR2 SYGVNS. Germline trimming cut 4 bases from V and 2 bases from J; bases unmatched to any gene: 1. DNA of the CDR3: TGTGCCAGCAGTGTACAGGGGAACTATGGCTACACCTTC. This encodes CASSVQGNYGYTF.

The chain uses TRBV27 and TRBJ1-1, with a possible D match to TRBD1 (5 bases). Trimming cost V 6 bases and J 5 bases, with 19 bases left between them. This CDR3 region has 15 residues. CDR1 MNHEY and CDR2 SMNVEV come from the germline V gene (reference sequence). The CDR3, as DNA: TGTGCCAGCAGGGACATACTGGCTTTAGGTACTGAAGCTTTCTTT. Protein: CASRDILALGTEAFF.

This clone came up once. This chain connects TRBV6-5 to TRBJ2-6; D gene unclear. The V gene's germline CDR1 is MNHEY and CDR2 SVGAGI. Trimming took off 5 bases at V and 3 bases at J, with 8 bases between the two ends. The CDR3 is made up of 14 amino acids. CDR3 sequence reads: CASSKKSGANVLTF. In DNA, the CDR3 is TGTGCCAGCAGTAAAAAGAGTGGGGCCAACGTCCTGACTTTC.

The CDR3 reads CASSPLSGHSNYGYTF. The DNA of the CDR3 is TGTGCCAGCTCACCACTTTCGGGACACTCTAACTATGGCTACACCTTC. This chain connects TRBV18 to TRBJ1-2, with D possibly TRBD1 on 6 matching bases. Germline assignment: CDR1 KGHSH and CDR2 LQKENI. The germline V and J ends were trimmed by 1 base and 0 bases, with 12 bases remaining between them. This CDR3 comprises 16 residues.

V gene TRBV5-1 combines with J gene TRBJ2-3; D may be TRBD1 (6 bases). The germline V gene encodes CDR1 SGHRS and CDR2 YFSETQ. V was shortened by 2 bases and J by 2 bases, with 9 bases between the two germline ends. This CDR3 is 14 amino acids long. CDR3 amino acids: CASSFQGPTDTQYF. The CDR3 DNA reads TGCGCCAGCAGCTTCCAGGGGCCCACAGATACGCAGTATTTT.

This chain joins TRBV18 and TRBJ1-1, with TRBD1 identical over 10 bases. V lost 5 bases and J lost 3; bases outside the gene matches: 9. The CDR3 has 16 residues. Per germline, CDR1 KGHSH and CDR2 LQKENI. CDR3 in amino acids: CASSSYIGTGDTEAFF. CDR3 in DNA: TGTGCCAGCTCATCCTATATCGGGACAGGGGACACTGAAGCTTTCTTT. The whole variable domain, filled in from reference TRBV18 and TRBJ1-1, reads NAGVMQNPRHLVRRRGQEARLRCSPMKGHSHVYWYRQLPEEGLKFMVYLQKENIIDESGMPKERFSAEFPKEGPSILRIQQVVRGDSAAYFCASSSYIGTGDTEAFFGQGTRLTVV.

The CDR3 region is CASSRTVDGRYNEQFF. The CDR3 region has the DNA TGTGCCAGTAGTAGAACGGTTGATGGGCGCTACAATGAGCAGTTCTTC. The rearrangement joins TRBV19 to TRBJ2-1, with unresolved D. Germline CDR1 reads LNHDA; CDR2 reads SQIVND (reference sequence). The CDR3 has 16 residues. With 4 bases removed from V and 3 bases from J, the gap between germline ends came to 16 bases.

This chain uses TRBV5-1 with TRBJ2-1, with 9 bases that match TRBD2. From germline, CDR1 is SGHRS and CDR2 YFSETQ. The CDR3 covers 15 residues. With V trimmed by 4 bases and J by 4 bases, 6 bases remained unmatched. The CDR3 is CASSVALAGYNEQFF. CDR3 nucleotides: TGCGCCAGCAGCGTCGCCCTAGCGGGGTACAATGAGCAGTTCTTC.